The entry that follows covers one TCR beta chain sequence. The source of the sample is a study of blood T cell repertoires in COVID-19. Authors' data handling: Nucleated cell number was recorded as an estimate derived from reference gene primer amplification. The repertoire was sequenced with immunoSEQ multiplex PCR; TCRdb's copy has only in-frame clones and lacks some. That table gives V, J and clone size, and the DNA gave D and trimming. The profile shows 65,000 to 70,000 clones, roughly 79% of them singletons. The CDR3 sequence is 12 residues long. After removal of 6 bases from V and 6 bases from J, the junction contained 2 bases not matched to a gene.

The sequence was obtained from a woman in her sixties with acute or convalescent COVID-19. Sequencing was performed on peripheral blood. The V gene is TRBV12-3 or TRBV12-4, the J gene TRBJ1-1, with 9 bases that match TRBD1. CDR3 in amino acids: CASRWTGAEAFF. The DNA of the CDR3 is TGTGCCAGCAGGTGGACAGGGGCTGAAGCTTTCTTT.